Shown below are 9 T cell receptor beta chains from a single sample sequenced in a study of CD8+ T cells in alopecia areata. Once RNA had been extracted, it was reverse transcribed into cDNA to act as the sequencing template. Libraries were prepared by immunoSEQ multiplex PCR; TCRdb keeps only in-frame clonotypes and omits some of them. In the table there are some 190,000 clones, approximately 50% of which are singletons. Treatment in this sample: oral pan-JAK inhibitor, 5-10 mg twice daily. The sample in question was CD8+ T cells sorted from blood, obtained at approximately week 51, from a patient treated with tofacitinib. These receptors all come from a human donor with alopecia areata.

This clone was observed a few times. The V gene is TRBV4-1, the J gene TRBJ2-1; 8 bases are shared with TRBD2. Germline V gene data show CDR1 as MGHRA and CDR2 as YSYEKL. V was pared by 4 bases and J by 7 bases, with 6 bases of the junction left unmatched. This CDR3 has 14 residues. The CDR3 region has the DNA TGCGCCAGCAGCCGGCTCCGGGGGGGGAATGAGCAGTTCTTC. Translation gives CASSRLRGGNEQFF.

V and J are TRBV6-5 and TRBJ2-7; D may correspond to TRBD1 or TRBD2 (5 bases each). Germline values: CDR1 MNHEY, CDR2 SVGAGI. This CDR3 region has 16 residues. The germline V and J ends were trimmed by 0 bases and 2 bases, with 14 bases remaining between them. Here the CDR3 DNA reads TGTGCCAGCAGTTACTCCGGGACGGAGGACACCTACGAGCAGTACTTC. This translates into CASSYSGTEDTYEQYF.

This clone showed up many times. V and J are TRBV7-6 and TRBJ2-7, with D possibly being TRBD1 or TRBD2 (5 bases each). CDR1 SGHVS and CDR2 FNYEAQ come from the germline V gene. CDR3 length: 13 residues. Trimming took off 3 bases at V and 4 bases at J, with 10 bases between the two ends. The CDR3 DNA reads TGTGCCAGCAGCTTGGGTGGGGGATACGAGCAGTACTTC. It is translated as CASSLGGGYEQYF.

This sequence joins TRBV18 and TRBJ2-5; unclear D gene. There are 16 residues in the CDR3. V was shortened by 0 bases and J by 4 bases, with 15 bases between the two germline ends. CDR1 is KGHSH and CDR2 is LQKENI in the germline V gene. In DNA, the CDR3 is TGTGCCAGCTCACCACCAATGGCAGGTGGCGGAGAGACCCAGTACTTC. Translating it yields CASSPPMAGGGETQYF.

About this clone: This same CDR3 is encoded by further DNA sequences in the sample. The chain links TRBV30 to TRBJ2-5, with D possibly called TRBD1 or TRBD2 (5 bases each). This CDR3 spans 14 amino acids. V gave up 0 bases and J gave up 4 bases, with 12 bases separating them. CDR1 is GTSNPN and CDR2 is SVGIG in the germline V gene (reference sequence). CDR3 loop: CAWSVLAGRETQYF. The CDR3 bases are TGTGCCTGGAGTGTTCTGGCAGGGAGAGAGACCCAGTACTTC.

The chain has TRBV6-5 and TRBJ2-7, with a weak D call TRBD2 (6 bases). V was cut by 2 bases and J by 1 base, with 9 bases left in between. The germline V gene has CDR1 MNHEY and CDR2 SVGAGI. CDR3 length: 14 amino acids. The CDR3 nucleotides read TGTGCCAGCAGTTACGCAGGGAGGTCCTACGAGCAGTACTTC. This encodes CASSYAGRSYEQYF.

This clone turned up a few times. The chain carries TRBV29-1 and TRBJ2-3; possibly TRBD2 for D (5 bases). The CDR3 has 10 amino acids. Germline CDR1 reads SQVTM; CDR2 reads ANQGSEA. Between the trimmed V and J ends, which lost 0 bases and 14 bases, there was a span of 9 bases. CDR3 loop: CSVEEEAGYF. Written as DNA, the CDR3 is TGCAGCGTTGAAGAGGAGGCGGGGTATTTT.

The chain uses TRBV29-1 and TRBJ2-2; D might be TRBD2 (7 bases). Germline V gene lookup returns CDR1 SQVTM and CDR2 ANQGSEA. V lost 7 bases and J lost 3, with 18 bases in between. The CDR3 loop spans 15 amino acids. Here the CDR3 reads CSARSRGGDTGELFF. In DNA, the CDR3 is TGCAGCGCACGCTCCAGGGGAGGGGACACCGGGGAGCTGTTTTTT.

This chain connects TRBV10-3 to TRBJ2-1; TRBD1 aligns across 10 bases. CDR1 and CDR2 (germline): ENHRY, SYGVKD. Trimming removed 2 bases from V and 8 bases from J; junction bases left unmatched: 9. This CDR3 is built from 16 residues. This chain's CDR3 is CAISEVRTGGVDEQFF. The DNA for the CDR3 is TGTGCCATCAGTGAGGTGAGGACAGGGGGAGTGGATGAGCAGTTCTTC.